This T cell receptor beta chain was captured in a study of shared clonotypes between healthy human individuals. Looking at the study overall: A couple of women and a few men aged 18 to 49 made up the donors. For every donor, three CD4 naive, three CD4 memory, two CD8 naive and one CD8 memory plates were used. Study outcomes and limitations: Generally, naive subsets came out with larger estimated richness than memory subsets. It was the non-shared clonotypes that had lower generation probabilities than clonotypes shared by all four donors.

A remark on this clone: Its cognate antigen is unknown.

Assay used: immunoSEQ multiplex PCR; TCRdb lists only in-frame clones, some missing. Of hundreds of thousands of clones in the sample, 85% to 95% were seen once. Naive CD8 cells lacked CD45RO, underwent positive selection for CCR7 and left out terminally differentiated effector memory CD45RA+ cells. Germline V CDR1 and CDR2: MDHEN, SYDVKM. With V trimmed by 6 bases and J by 7 bases, 6 bases remained unmatched. CDR3 size: 14 residues. Sequencing input: naive CD8+ T cells sorted from blood. The TCR was taken from a woman between 25 and 40 years old in good health. The chain employs TRBV28 and TRBJ1-6; 7 nucleotides match TRBD1. DNA for the CDR3: TGTGCCAGCAGCTACGGGACAGTCAATTCACCCCTCCACTTT. It is translated as CASSYGTVNSPLHF.